The 12 T cell receptor beta chains below come from one sample, sequenced in a study of cytomegalovirus exposure and HLA in healthy donors. Repertoires were generated with immunoSEQ multiplex PCR, while TCRdb's copy carries only in-frame clones and drops some. Among approximately 270,000 clones listed, about 90% were seen once. Sequencing was carried out using PBMCs. The receptor source for this set is a woman between 18 and 29 years old in good health and CMV-seronegative.

The chain couples TRBV19 to TRBJ2-1; a weak D match, TRBD1 (6 bases). The CDR3 is 15 amino acids. V was trimmed by 4 bases and J by 8 bases, leaving 18 bases between them. Germline V lookup: CDR1 LNHDA, CDR2 SQIVND (reference sequence). CDR3 in DNA: TGTGCCAGTAGTAGATACAGGGTTCGGGGAGATGAGCAGTTCTTC. This sequence encodes CASSRYRVRGDEQFF.

The rearrangement joins TRBV6-5 to TRBJ1-1, with D perhaps TRBD1 (6 bases). V lost 7 bases to trimming and J lost 0 bases, with 12 bases between them. Germline loops: CDR1 MNHEY, CDR2 SVGAGI. The CDR3 is 14 amino acids. CDR3 DNA sequence: TGTGCCAGCACCAGGGGTGGCATGAACACTGAAGCTTTCTTT. Protein sequence: CASTRGGMNTEAFF.

This clone was found once. The chain couples TRBV29-1 to TRBJ2-1; the D is unclear. V was pared by 4 bases and J by 9 bases, with 7 bases between. The CDR3 loop spans 10 amino acids. The germline CDR1 and CDR2 sequences are SQVTM and ANQGSEA. Here the CDR3 DNA reads TGCAGCGTTGCTTCCGGTGAGCAGTTCTTC. Its protein is CSVASGEQFF.

The rearrangement joins TRBV5-6 to TRBJ1-1, with 8 bases identical to TRBD1. Germline CDR1 SGHDT, CDR2 YYEEEE. The CDR3 consists of 14 residues. V was pared by 4 bases and J by 1 base, with 3 bases of the junction left unmatched. CDR3: CASSPGQGNTEAFF. The CDR3 nucleotides read TGTGCCAGCAGCCCAGGACAGGGGAACACTGAAGCTTTCTTT.

This clone has a single count. The chain combines TRBV6-1 with TRBJ2-2; the match to TRBD2 covers 14 bases. Per the germline V gene, CDR1 is MNHNS and CDR2 is SASEGT. The trim removed 4 bases at V and 4 bases at J, leaving 5 bases unmatched. The CDR3 extends over 17 amino acids. The CDR3 DNA reads TGTGCCAGCAGTGGACTAGCGGGGGGGCCGGGCACCGGGGAGCTGTTTTTT. It translates to CASSGLAGGPGTGELFF.

This clone was seen only once. The gene calls are TRBV5-1 and TRBJ2-5, with no clear D. Germline V gives CDR1 SGHRS, CDR2 YFSETQ. V gave up 0 bases and J gave up 5 bases, with 5 bases separating them. CDR3 length: 12 amino acids. Written as DNA, the CDR3 is TGCGCCAGCAGCTTGGCCGAGGAGACCCAGTACTTC. This gives the protein CASSLAEETQYF.

This clone was recorded a few times. The chain couples TRBV6-5 to TRBJ1-4, with D maybe TRBD1 (6 bases). CDR1 and CDR2 from the germline V gene are MNHEY and SVGAGI. The CDR3 is 14 amino acids. V was clipped by 6 bases and J by 5 bases, with 13 bases between them. The CDR3 DNA sequence: TGTGCCAGCAGGGGAACAGGGTTAAATGAAAAACTGTTTTTT. Translated, it gives CASRGTGLNEKLFF.

The rearrangement links TRBV5-1 to TRBJ1-2; D is unclear. Trimming took off 0 bases at V and 4 bases at J, with 10 bases between the two ends. CDR3 length: 14 amino acids. CDR1 SGHRS and CDR2 YFSETQ come from the germline V gene. The CDR3 sequence: CASSLDELSYGYTF. The CDR3 bases are TGCGCCAGCAGCTTGGACGAACTCTCCTATGGCTACACCTTC.

The chain joins TRBV7-8 to TRBJ1-2; TRBD1 matches 11 bases. Trimming cost V 5 bases and J 5 bases; bases outside gene matches: 7. Germline V lookup: CDR1 SGHVS, CDR2 FQNEAQ. The CDR3 spans 15 residues. The CDR3 bases are TGTGCCAGCAGCAGTCCGGGACAGGGGGGGTATGGCTACACCTTC. Translating it yields CASSSPGQGGYGYTF.

The rearrangement links TRBV6-5 to TRBJ1-5, with D perhaps matching TRBD1 (6 bases). With 0 bases removed from V and 4 bases from J, the gap between germline ends came to 13 bases. In germline, CDR1 is MNHEY, CDR2 SVGAGI. The CDR3 consists of 16 residues. The CDR3 DNA reads TGTGCCAGCAGTTACTCGTTCAGGGGAAGAAATCAGCCCCAGCATTTT. Translated: CASSYSFRGRNQPQHF.

V is TRBV5-4 and J is TRBJ1-6; D gene unclear. The germline V and J ends were trimmed by 1 base and 7 bases, with 6 bases remaining between them. The CDR3 has 13 residues. Germline loops: CDR1 SGHNT, CDR2 YYREEE (reference sequence). The CDR3 spells CASSLSINSPLHF. The CDR3 nucleotides read TGTGCCAGCAGCTTGAGCATCAATTCACCCCTCCACTTT.

This clone is a singleton in its sample. The chain joins TRBV6-5 to TRBJ2-2; no definite D call. The V end lost 7 bases, the J end lost 5 bases, and 5 bases lay between the germline ends. CDR1 and CDR2 from the germline V gene are MNHEY and SVGAGI. This CDR3 spans 11 amino acids. The CDR3 DNA reads as TGTGCCAGCACCACTACCGGGGAGCTGTTTTTT. It codes for CASTTTGELFF.